This T cell receptor beta chain derives from a study of T cell responses to AZD1222 COVID-19 vaccine. The overall study: Second-dose intervals near 4 or 12 weeks were combined. Overall study findings and caveats: With two AZD1222 doses given, Spike-specific TCR breadth and depth both rose. Seropositivity was recorded at baseline in only a handful of AZD1222 recipients. Repertoires were sampled only after the peak T cell response.

Profiled with immunoSEQ multiplex PCR; TCRdb holds only in-frame clones, not every one. Of about 68,000 clones in the sample, about nine tenths were seen once. The CDR3 runs 13 residues. The J segment lost 5 bases and the V segment lost 5 bases, leaving 2 bases of the junction unmatched. Concerning this clone: The antigen remains undetermined.

V and J are TRBV12-3 or TRBV12-4 and TRBJ2-5; TRBD1 matches 10 bases. This TCR was sampled from an adult in good health. The sequencing here drew on peripheral blood, taken on day 0 of AZD1222 vaccination. The CDR3 here is CASSRDRGETQYF. The DNA of the CDR3 is TGTGCCAGCAGTCGGGACAGGGGTGAGACCCAGTACTTC.